These 17 T cell receptor beta chains came from one sample sequenced in a study of T cell changes during pregnancy in multiple sclerosis. Here immunoSEQ multiplex PCR was the method, and the copy in TCRdb shows in-frame clones only, minus some. The profile shows approximately 45,000 clones, around 84% of them singletons. Sequencing used CD4+ T cells from peripheral blood mononuclear cells, obtained before pregnancy. The receptors here all came from a female donor with multiple sclerosis, enrolled in a pregnancy study.

V gene TRBV30 combines with J gene TRBJ1-1, with 7 bases aligning to TRBD1. The CDR3 contains 11 residues. CDR1 and CDR2 from the germline V gene are GTSNPN and SVGIG (reference sequence). V trimming: 1 base; J trimming: 10 bases; junction bases outside the gene matches: 3. CDR3 sequence reads: CAWSAAGGAFF. The CDR3 DNA reads as TGTGCCTGGAGTGCGGCAGGGGGAGCTTTCTTT.

By share, this clone ranks as medium-sized. Other nucleotide sequences from this sample produce the same CDR3. CDR3 in amino acids: CASSRWTGRDTEAFF. CDR3 in DNA: TGTGCCAGTAGTCGCTGGACAGGGCGGGACACTGAAGCTTTCTTT. This sequence joins TRBV19 and TRBJ1-1, with 8 nucleotides matching TRBD1. This CDR3 is built from 15 residues. V lost 5 bases to trimming and J lost 3 bases; unmatched junction nucleotides: 8. CDR1 is LNHDA and CDR2 is SQIVND in the germline V gene (reference sequence).

The chain couples TRBV4-2 to TRBJ2-7; 10 nucleotides match TRBD2. The CDR3 loop spans 14 amino acids. Germline CDR1 reads LGHNA; CDR2 reads YNFKEQ. V shed 1 base, J shed 3 bases, and the junction held 0 bases outside the gene matches. CDR3 in amino acids: CASSQGTSGYEQYF. In nucleotides, the CDR3 is TGTGCCAGCAGCCAAGGGACTAGCGGCTACGAGCAGTACTTC.

This chain uses TRBV7-6 with TRBJ2-1; 7 bases line up with TRBD2. Per the germline V gene, CDR1 is SGHVS and CDR2 is FNYEAQ. The J segment lost 7 bases and the V segment lost 5 bases, leaving 8 bases of the junction unmatched. The CDR3 extends over 14 amino acids. The CDR3 loop is CASSPGLVRNEQFF. CDR3 DNA sequence: TGTGCCAGCAGCCCTGGACTAGTCCGAAATGAGCAGTTCTTC.

The V call is TRBV30, the J call TRBJ2-5, with 9 bases identical to TRBD1. V was pared by 4 bases and J by 4 bases, with 7 bases of the junction left unmatched. The germline V gene encodes CDR1 GTSNPN and CDR2 SVGIG (reference sequence). CDR3 length equals 14 residues. CDR3 nucleotides: TGTGCCTGGAATAGGGACAGGGTGGGAGAGACCCAGTACTTC. This gives the protein CAWNRDRVGETQYF. The full variable domain, in which reference TRBV30 and TRBJ2-5 provide the parts outside the CDR3, is SQTIHQWPATLVQPVGSPLSLECTVEGTSNPNLYWYRQAAGRGLQLLFYSVGIGQISSEVPQNLSASRPQDRQFILSSKKLLLSDSGFYLCAWNRDRVGETQYFGPGTRLLVL.

This rearrangement joins TRBV30 to TRBJ1-1; TRBD1 matches at 10 bases. The germline gives CDR1 GTSNPN, CDR2 SVGIG (reference sequence). This CDR3 has 15 amino acids. J gave up 4 bases and V 3 bases, and 8 bases lay outside the gene matches. CDR3 residues: CAWSRDRGYPTEAFF. The CDR3 DNA is TGTGCCTGGAGCCGGGACAGGGGATATCCCACTGAAGCTTTCTTT.

The V call is TRBV5-1, the J call TRBJ2-1; 7 bases match TRBD2. The CDR3 has 15 residues. Germline CDR1 and CDR2: SGHRS and YFSETQ. J was trimmed by 2 bases and V by 4 bases; bases with no gene match: 6. CDR3 loop: CASSPWEGTYNEQFF. In DNA, the CDR3 is TGCGCCAGCAGCCCGTGGGAGGGGACCTACAATGAGCAGTTCTTC. Based on the CDR3 plus reference TRBV5-1 and TRBJ2-1, the full variable domain is KAGVTQTPRYLIKTRGQQVTLSCSPISGHRSVSWYQQTPGQGLQFLFEYFSETQRNKGNFPGRFSGRQFSNSRSEMNVSTLELGDSALYLCASSPWEGTYNEQFFGPGTRLTVL.

The DNA of the CDR3 is TGTGCCATCAGTCCCGGGACAGGGGGCACCCCTAACTATGGCTACACCTTC. Its protein product is CAISPGTGGTPNYGYTF. The rearrangement joins TRBV10-3 to TRBJ1-2; TRBD1 matches at 12 bases. CDR1 ENHRY and CDR2 SYGVKD come from the germline V gene. The length of the CDR3 is 17 residues. The V and J ends lost 5 bases and 0 bases, in that order; junction bases with no gene match: 7.

This chain links TRBV4-1 with TRBJ2-7; perhaps TRBD2 as D (6 bases). Trimming shortened V by 0 bases and J by 2 bases, and 20 bases separated the two germline ends. The CDR3 is made up of 18 amino acids. Per the germline V gene, CDR1 is MGHRA and CDR2 is YSYEKL. The DNA of the CDR3 is TGCGCCAGCAGCCAAGATCTCATGGCCGGGAGCGGAACCTACGAGCAGTACTTC. Translation: CASSQDLMAGSGTYEQYF.

This clone appeared a few times. V usage is TRBV7-6 and J usage is TRBJ2-7; D not certain. This CDR3 region has 12 residues. From germline, CDR1 is SGHVS and CDR2 FNYEAQ. V gave up 4 bases and J gave up 0 bases, with 4 bases separating them. The CDR3, as DNA: TGTGCCAGCAGCTCTAGCTCCTACGAGCAGTACTTC. Translated: CASSSSSYEQYF.

In this sample, this clone turned up once. CDR3 sequence: CASGEVAGGLNEQFF. The CDR3 DNA reads TGTGCCAGCGGGGAAGTAGCGGGGGGGCTCAATGAGCAGTTCTTC. The genes are TRBV9 and TRBJ2-1; 11 bases map to TRBD2. V gave up 7 bases and J gave up 6 bases; unmatched junction bases: 9. This CDR3 is 15 amino acids long. The germline gives CDR1 SGDLS, CDR2 YYNGEE.

This chain joins TRBV7-8 and TRBJ2-3, with a tentative D call TRBD2 (5 bases). This CDR3 has 14 amino acids. V lost 7 bases and J lost 4, with 15 bases in between. Germline assignment: CDR1 SGHVS and CDR2 FQNEAQ. CDR3 bases: TGTGCCAGCAACCTCCCCAGGACTTCAGATACGCAGTATTTT. Translating it yields CASNLPRTSDTQYF.

This rearrangement joins TRBV6-1 to TRBJ2-2; 9 nucleotides line up with TRBD1. CDR3 size: 15 residues. Germline V gives CDR1 MNHNS, CDR2 SASEGT. J was trimmed by 1 base and V by 8 bases; bases with no gene match: 5. CDR3 nucleotide sequence: TGTGCCAGCGGGGACAGGGATAAGAACACCGGGGAGCTGTTTTTT. Residues: CASGDRDKNTGELFF.

The count of this clone is one. The V gene is TRBV7-3, the J gene TRBJ2-3, with TRBD2 matching over 9 bases. From germline, CDR1 is SGHTA and CDR2 FQGTGA. This CDR3 is built from 16 residues. The V and J ends lost 5 bases and 1 base, in that order; junction bases with no gene match: 7. CDR3 protein: CASSRLERGGTDTQYF. CDR3 bases: TGTGCCAGCAGCCGGCTAGAGCGGGGGGGCACAGATACGCAGTATTTT. The whole variable domain, filled in from reference TRBV7-3 and TRBJ2-3, reads GAGVSQTPSNKVTEKGKYVELRCDPISGHTALYWYRQSLGQGPEFLIYFQGTGAADDSGLPNDRFFAVRPEGSVSTLKIQRTERGDSAVYLCASSRLERGGTDTQYFGPGTRLTVL.

The chain couples TRBV5-1 to TRBJ2-3; D perhaps matches TRBD2 (6 bases). V lost 0 bases, J lost 1 base, and 9 bases lay in between. The germline V gene encodes CDR1 SGHRS and CDR2 YFSETQ. The CDR3 is made up of 15 amino acids. The CDR3: CASSLVGTGTDTQYF. The CDR3 nucleotides are TGCGCCAGCAGCTTGGTAGGGACTGGCACAGATACGCAGTATTTT.

Written as DNA, the CDR3 is TGTGCCAGCAGCCCCCAGGAAGCGGAAAAAGAGACCCAGTACTTC. As protein: CASSPQEAEKETQYF. The genes are TRBV6-5 and TRBJ2-5; D might be TRBD2 (5 bases). Germline loops: CDR1 MNHEY, CDR2 SVGAGI. Trimming cost V 6 bases and J 3 bases, with 17 bases left between them. The CDR3 is 15 amino acids.

The chain carries TRBV28 and TRBJ2-1; D remains ambiguous. The CDR3 length is 13 residues. The V gene lost 2 bases and the J gene lost 10 bases, with 12 bases spanning the gap. Germline V gives CDR1 MDHEN, CDR2 SYDVKM. CDR3 loop: CASSLGGPWEQFF. Here the CDR3 DNA reads TGTGCCAGCAGTTTAGGTGGGCCGTGGGAGCAGTTCTTC.